What follows are 27 T cell receptor beta chains derived from one specimen sequenced in a study of T cell clusters in autoimmune cytopenias. TRB rearrangements were amplified by touch-down multiplex PCR with mixed TRB-A/B primers. TCRdb reworked the multiplex PCR reads into one entry per CDR3 protein, no DNA. The repertoire table contains 6,500 to 8,500 distinct CDR3 sequences. TRB was amplified from 250 ng of peripheral blood genomic DNA per sample. Sequenced material: peripheral blood. The source is a human donor with an autoimmune cytopenia or autoimmune hepatitis (not recorded which).

The chain employs TRBV29-1 and TRBJ2-3; TCRdb proposes TRBD1, but this gene call is untestable without DNA. CDR3 size: 13 residues. Germline CDR1 and CDR2: SQVTM and ANQGSEA. This CDR3 is CSGESGGRDTQYF.

This clonotype shows up as medium-sized by frequency. The genes are TRBV5-5 and TRBJ1-4. Germline CDR1 reads SGHKS; CDR2 reads YYEKEE (reference sequence). This CDR3 region has 13 residues. CDR3 amino acids: CASSQGPNEKLFF.

This clonotype is called medium-sized (0.01 to 0.1%) based on its frequency. CDR3 region: CASRIGTGRQPQHF. The chain carries TRBV19 and TRBJ1-5; lacking DNA, the TRBD1 call made by TCRdb goes unchecked. The CDR3 covers 14 residues. Germline loops: CDR1 LNHDA, CDR2 SQIVND (reference sequence).

This clonotype is medium-sized (0.01 to 0.1%) by frequency. The chain employs TRBV18 and TRBJ2-7; TCRdb selects TRBD2, and the lack of DNA leaves this call unchecked. The CDR3 is made up of 16 amino acids. Germline V gene data show CDR1 as KGHSH and CDR2 as LQKENI. CDR3 sequence: CASSPSTSGSSYEQYF.

The chain links TRBV5-4 to TRBJ2-1; the TCRdb call, TRBD1, lacks DNA for checking. Germline V gives CDR1 SGHNT, CDR2 YYREEE (reference sequence). The CDR3 sequence is 15 residues long. The CDR3 here is CASTRSTGLNNEQFF. Combining the CDR3 with reference TRBV5-4 and TRBJ2-1 gives the whole variable domain ETGVTQSPTHLIKTRGQQVTLRCSSQSGHNTVSWYQQALGQGPQFIFQYYREEENGRGNFPPRFSGLQFPNYSSELNVNALELDDSALYLCASTRSTGLNNEQFFGPGTRLTVL.

This clonotype is called medium-sized based on its frequency. The V gene is TRBV30, the J gene TRBJ2-6. The CDR3 sequence is 15 residues long. Germline V CDR1 and CDR2: GTSNPN, SVGIG (reference sequence). The CDR3 reads CAWSVLVSGANVLTF. Full variable domain (missing parts from reference TRBV30 and TRBJ2-6): SQTIHQWPATLVQPVGSPLSLECTVEGTSNPNLYWYRQAAGRGLQLLFYSVGIGQISSEVPQNLSASRPQDRQFILSSKKLLLSDSGFYLCAWSVLVSGANVLTFGAGSRLTVL.

Here the CDR3 reads CASSLGGQVRPQHF. This chain uses TRBV5-6 with TRBJ1-5; checking the TCRdb D call of TRBD1 is not possible without DNA. Germline CDR1 and CDR2: SGHDT and YYEEEE. The CDR3 spans 14 residues.

This clonotype is deemed medium-sized (0.01 to 0.1%) by its frequency. V usage is TRBV30 and J usage is TRBJ2-7; checking the TCRdb D call of TRBD1 is not possible without DNA. This CDR3 is built from 16 residues. CDR1 and CDR2 from the germline V gene are GTSNPN and SVGIG (reference sequence). This CDR3 reads CAWSVFRTGGAYEQYF.

CDR3 protein: CASSPMGPGNEKLFF. The rearrangement links TRBV18 to TRBJ1-4; TCRdb's D call, TRBD1, is unchecked because there is no DNA. This CDR3 has 15 residues. Germline V CDR1 and CDR2: KGHSH, LQKENI.

The rearrangement joins TRBV5-6 to TRBJ1-1; TCRdb selects TRBD1, and the lack of DNA leaves this call unchecked. Germline V gene data show CDR1 as SGHDT and CDR2 as YYEEEE. The CDR3 sequence is 15 residues long. The CDR3 loop is CASSLRTGMNTEAFF.

V and J are TRBV6-5 and TRBJ1-2; TCRdb's D call of TRBD1 is untestable without DNA. Germline lookup yields CDR1 MNHEY and CDR2 SVGAGI. The CDR3 is made up of 14 amino acids. The CDR3: CASSAQQGNYGYTF.

In terms of frequency, this clonotype is medium-sized. The chain carries TRBV29-1 and TRBJ2-3; TCRdb designates TRBD2, a call that cannot be tested without DNA. There are 16 residues in the CDR3. Germline V gene sequence: CDR1 SQVTM, CDR2 ANQGSEA. The CDR3 reads CSVEGASGGAPDTQYF.

V is TRBV27 and J is TRBJ2-3; TCRdb names TRBD2, which stays unverified in the absence of DNA. The germline gives CDR1 MNHEY, CDR2 SMNVEV (reference sequence). The CDR3 sequence is 14 residues long. Here the CDR3 reads CASRLAGGTDTQYF.

By frequency, this clonotype registers medium-sized. The rearrangement joins TRBV7-6 to TRBJ1-5; without DNA, the TCRdb call of TRBD1 cannot be checked. This CDR3 region has 13 residues. Germline loops: CDR1 SGHVS, CDR2 FNYEAQ. The CDR3 reads CASSSNRDQPQHF.

The chain has TRBV20-1 and TRBJ2-2; TCRdb gives TRBD1 as the D gene, but with no DNA this cannot be confirmed. Germline values: CDR1 DFQATT, CDR2 SNEGSKA (reference sequence). This CDR3 spans 14 amino acids. The CDR3: CSARVGQFTGELFF.

This chain connects TRBV4-1 to TRBJ2-1; TCRdb's D gene call, TRBD1, goes unchecked for lack of DNA. Per germline, CDR1 MGHRA and CDR2 YSYEKL. CDR3 length equals 17 residues. The CDR3 sequence: CASSQGDRVGTSNEQFF.

In terms of frequency, this clonotype is medium-sized. The chain has TRBV7-4 and TRBJ2-1; TCRdb names TRBD2, which stays unverified in the absence of DNA. The germline CDR1 and CDR2 sequences are SGHVT and SQSDAQ. The CDR3 sequence is 16 residues long. The CDR3 region is CASSPSSGRVYNEQFF.

This chain uses TRBV27 with TRBJ2-3; the D call from TCRdb, TRBD1, cannot be confirmed without DNA. Germline V gene data show CDR1 as MNHEY and CDR2 as SMNVEV (reference sequence). The CDR3 has 14 residues. The CDR3 sequence: CASKPGRFTDTQYF.

The chain couples TRBV18 to TRBJ1-2; TCRdb indicates TRBD1, and absent DNA this call remains unverified. Germline CDR1 and CDR2: KGHSH and LQKENI. The CDR3 is 13 amino acids. Here the CDR3 reads CASSPDGQWGYTF. Filled out from reference TRBV18 and TRBJ1-2, the complete variable domain reads NAGVMQNPRHLVRRRGQEARLRCSPMKGHSHVYWYRQLPEEGLKFMVYLQKENIIDESGMPKERFSAEFPKEGPSILRIQQVVRGDSAAYFCASSPDGQWGYTFGSGTRLTVV.

By frequency, this clonotype is medium-sized. The gene calls are TRBV27 and TRBJ2-3; the TCRdb call, TRBD2, lacks DNA for checking. The germline gives CDR1 MNHEY, CDR2 SMNVEV (reference sequence). The CDR3 runs 15 residues. CDR3: CASRGPTSNTDTQYF.

The chain carries TRBV14 and TRBJ1-3. From germline, CDR1 is SGHDN and CDR2 FVKESK. The CDR3 is made up of 12 amino acids. CDR3 residues: CASSQLGNTIYF.

This chain joins TRBV18 and TRBJ2-7; TCRdb proposes TRBD1, but this gene call is untestable without DNA. Germline V gene lookup returns CDR1 KGHSH and CDR2 LQKENI. The CDR3 totals 14 residues. CDR3 loop: CASSPTGGSYEQYF.

The rearrangement joins TRBV5-1 to TRBJ2-3; TCRdb outputs TRBD2, but without DNA this stays unchecked. There are 16 residues in the CDR3. Germline-derived CDR1 and CDR2 are SGHRS and YFSETQ. The CDR3 reads CASSGSGTSGTDTQYF. The full variable domain, completed using reference TRBV5-1 and TRBJ2-3, is KAGVTQTPRYLIKTRGQQVTLSCSPISGHRSVSWYQQTPGQGLQFLFEYFSETQRNKGNFPGRFSGRQFSNSRSEMNVSTLELGDSALYLCASSGSGTSGTDTQYFGPGTRLTVL.

The J gene is TRBJ1-2, the V gene TRBV12-3 or TRBV12-4; TCRdb designates TRBD1, a call that cannot be tested without DNA. The CDR3 is made up of 12 amino acids. The CDR3 protein is CASSPGGYGYTF.

Considering frequency, this clonotype is medium-sized. The V and J genes are TRBV27 and TRBJ2-1; TCRdb calls TRBD1, which cannot be checked without DNA. Germline V gene lookup returns CDR1 MNHEY and CDR2 SMNVEV (reference sequence). This CDR3 region has 14 residues. CDR3: CASRRRDSYNEQFF.

This clonotype counts as medium-sized (0.01 to 0.1%) by frequency. The J gene is TRBJ1-2, the V gene TRBV19; the TCRdb call, TRBD1, lacks DNA for checking. Germline CDR1 reads LNHDA; CDR2 reads SQIVND (reference sequence). The CDR3 sequence is 16 residues long. The CDR3 protein is CASSKGGPASNYGYTF.

The V call is TRBV27, the J call TRBJ2-2; TCRdb outputs TRBD2, but without DNA this stays unchecked. The CDR3 extends over 15 amino acids. The germline gives CDR1 MNHEY, CDR2 SMNVEV (reference sequence). CDR3 amino acids: CASRAGGPDTGELFF.